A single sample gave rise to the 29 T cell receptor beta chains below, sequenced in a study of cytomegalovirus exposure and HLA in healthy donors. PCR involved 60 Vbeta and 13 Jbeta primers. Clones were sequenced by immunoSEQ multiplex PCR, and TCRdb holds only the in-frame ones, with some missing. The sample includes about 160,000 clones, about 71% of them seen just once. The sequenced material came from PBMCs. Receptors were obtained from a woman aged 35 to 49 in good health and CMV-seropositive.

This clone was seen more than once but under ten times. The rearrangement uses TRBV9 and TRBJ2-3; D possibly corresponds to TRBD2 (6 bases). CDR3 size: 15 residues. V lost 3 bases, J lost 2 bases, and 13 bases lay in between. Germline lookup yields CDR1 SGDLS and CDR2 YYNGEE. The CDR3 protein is CASSGGGGATDTQYF. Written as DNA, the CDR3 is TGTGCCAGCAGCGGCGGCGGCGGGGCCACAGATACGCAGTATTTT.

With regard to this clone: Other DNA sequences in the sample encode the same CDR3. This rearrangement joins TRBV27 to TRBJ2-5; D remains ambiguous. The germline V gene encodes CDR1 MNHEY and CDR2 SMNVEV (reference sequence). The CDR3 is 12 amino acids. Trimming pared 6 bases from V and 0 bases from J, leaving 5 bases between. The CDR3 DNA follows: TGTGCCAGCAGCCCCGACCAAGAGACCCAGTACTTC. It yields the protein CASSPDQETQYF.

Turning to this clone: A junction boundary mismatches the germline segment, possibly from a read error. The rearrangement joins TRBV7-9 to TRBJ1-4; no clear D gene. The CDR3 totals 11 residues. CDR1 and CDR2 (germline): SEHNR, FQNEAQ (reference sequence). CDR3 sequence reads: CSSSLREKLFF. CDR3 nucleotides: TGTTCCAGCAGCTTGAGGGAAAAACTGTTTTTT. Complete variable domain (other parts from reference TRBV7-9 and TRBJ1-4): DTGVSQNPRHKITKRGQNVTFRCDPISEHNRLYWYRQTLGQGPEFLTYFQNEAQLEKSRLLSDRFSAERPKGSFSTLEIQRTEQGDSAMYLCSSSLREKLFFGSGTQLSVL.

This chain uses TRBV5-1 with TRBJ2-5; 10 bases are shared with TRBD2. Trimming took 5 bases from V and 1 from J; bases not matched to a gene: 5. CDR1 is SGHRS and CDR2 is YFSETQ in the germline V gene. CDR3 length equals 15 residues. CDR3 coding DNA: TGCGCCAGCAGGGGTAGCGGGGGGTTCCAAGAGACCCAGTACTTC. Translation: CASRGSGGFQETQYF. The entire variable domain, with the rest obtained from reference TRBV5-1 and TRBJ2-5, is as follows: KAGVTQTPRYLIKTRGQQVTLSCSPISGHRSVSWYQQTPGQGLQFLFEYFSETQRNKGNFPGRFSGRQFSNSRSEMNVSTLELGDSALYLCASRGSGGFQETQYFGPGTRLLVL.

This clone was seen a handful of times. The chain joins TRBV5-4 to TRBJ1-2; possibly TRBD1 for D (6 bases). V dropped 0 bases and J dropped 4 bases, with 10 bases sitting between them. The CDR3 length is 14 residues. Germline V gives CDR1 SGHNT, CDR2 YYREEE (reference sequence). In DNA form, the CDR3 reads TGTGCCAGCAGCTTGGACACAGGGACCTATGGCTACACCTTC. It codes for CASSLDTGTYGYTF.

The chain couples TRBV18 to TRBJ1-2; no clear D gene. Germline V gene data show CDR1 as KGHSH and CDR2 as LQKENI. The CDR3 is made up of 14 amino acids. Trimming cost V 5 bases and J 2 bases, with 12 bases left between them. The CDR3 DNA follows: TGTGCCAGCTCAGCTACGATCGGGAACTATGGCTACACCTTC. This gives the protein CASSATIGNYGYTF.

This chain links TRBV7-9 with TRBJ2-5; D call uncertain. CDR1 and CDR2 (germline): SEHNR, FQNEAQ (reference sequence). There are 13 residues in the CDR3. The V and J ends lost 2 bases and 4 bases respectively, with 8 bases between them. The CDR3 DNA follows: TGTGCCAGCAGCTTACCACACGTAGAGACCCAGTACTTC. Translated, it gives CASSLPHVETQYF.

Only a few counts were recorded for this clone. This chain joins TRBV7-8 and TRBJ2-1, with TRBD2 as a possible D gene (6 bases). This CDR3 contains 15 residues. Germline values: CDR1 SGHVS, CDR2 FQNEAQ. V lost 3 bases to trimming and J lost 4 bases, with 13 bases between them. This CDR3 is CASSFRGRTYNEQFF. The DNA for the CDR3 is TGTGCCAGCAGCTTTAGAGGGAGGACTTACAATGAGCAGTTCTTC.

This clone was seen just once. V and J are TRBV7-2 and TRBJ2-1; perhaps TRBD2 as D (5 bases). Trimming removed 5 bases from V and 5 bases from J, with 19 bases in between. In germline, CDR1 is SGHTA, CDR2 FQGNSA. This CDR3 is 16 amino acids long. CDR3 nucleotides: TGTGCCAGCAGCCGAACCGCTAGCCTTAGGAACAATGAGCAGTTCTTC. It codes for CASSRTASLRNNEQFF.

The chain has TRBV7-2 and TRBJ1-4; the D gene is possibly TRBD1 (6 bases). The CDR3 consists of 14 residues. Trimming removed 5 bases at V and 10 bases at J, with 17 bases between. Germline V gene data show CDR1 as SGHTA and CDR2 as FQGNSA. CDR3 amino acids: CASSPTGAGVKLFF. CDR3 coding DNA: TGTGCCAGCAGCCCGACCGGGGCAGGGGTAAAACTGTTTTTT.

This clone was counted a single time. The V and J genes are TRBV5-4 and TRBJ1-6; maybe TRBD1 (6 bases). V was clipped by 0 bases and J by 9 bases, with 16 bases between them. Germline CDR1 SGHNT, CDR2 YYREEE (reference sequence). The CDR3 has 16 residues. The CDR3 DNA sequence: TGTGCCAGCAGCTTGGATGGTGGGACAATAACTTCACCCCTCCACTTT. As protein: CASSLDGGTITSPLHF.

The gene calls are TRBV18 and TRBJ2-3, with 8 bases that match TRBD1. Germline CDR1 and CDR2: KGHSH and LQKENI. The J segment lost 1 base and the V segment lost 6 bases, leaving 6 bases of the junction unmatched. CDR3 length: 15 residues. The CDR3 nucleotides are TGTGCCAGCTCCCAATCGACAGGGGGCACAGATACGCAGTATTTT. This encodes CASSQSTGGTDTQYF. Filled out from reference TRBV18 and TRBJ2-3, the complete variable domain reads NAGVMQNPRHLVRRRGQEARLRCSPMKGHSHVYWYRQLPEEGLKFMVYLQKENIIDESGMPKERFSAEFPKEGPSILRIQQVVRGDSAAYFCASSQSTGGTDTQYFGPGTRLTVL.

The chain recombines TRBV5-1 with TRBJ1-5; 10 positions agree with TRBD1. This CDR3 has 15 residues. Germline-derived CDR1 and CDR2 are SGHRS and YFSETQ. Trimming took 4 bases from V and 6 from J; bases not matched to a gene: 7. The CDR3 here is CASSVGTGELQPQHF. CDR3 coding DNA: TGCGCCAGCAGCGTTGGGACAGGGGAACTTCAGCCCCAGCATTTT.

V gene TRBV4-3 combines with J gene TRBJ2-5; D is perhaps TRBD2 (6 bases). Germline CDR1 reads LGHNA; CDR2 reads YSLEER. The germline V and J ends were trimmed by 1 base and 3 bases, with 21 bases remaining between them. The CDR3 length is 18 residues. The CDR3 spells CASSQGKNGGNHKETQYF. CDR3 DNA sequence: TGCGCCAGCAGCCAAGGGAAAAATGGAGGGAACCATAAAGAGACCCAGTACTTC.

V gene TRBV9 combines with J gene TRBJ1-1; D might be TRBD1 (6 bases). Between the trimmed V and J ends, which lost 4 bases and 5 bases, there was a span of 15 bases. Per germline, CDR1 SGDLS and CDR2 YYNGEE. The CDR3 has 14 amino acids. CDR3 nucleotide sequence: TGTGCCAGCAGCCTATCGGACAGAAATACTGAAGCTTTCTTT. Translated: CASSLSDRNTEAFF. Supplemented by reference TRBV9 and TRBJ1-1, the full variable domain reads DSGVTQTPKHLITATGQRVTLRCSPRSGDLSVYWYQQSLDQGLQFLIQYYNGEERAKGNILERFSAQQFPDLHSELNLSSLELGDSALYFCASSLSDRNTEAFFGQGTRLTVV.

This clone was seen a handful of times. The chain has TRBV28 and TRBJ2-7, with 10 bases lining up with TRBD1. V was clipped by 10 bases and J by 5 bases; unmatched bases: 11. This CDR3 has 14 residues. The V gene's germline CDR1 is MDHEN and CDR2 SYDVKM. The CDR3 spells CATRGGDRGHEQYF. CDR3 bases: TGTGCCACCCGTGGTGGGGACAGGGGTCACGAGCAGTACTTC.

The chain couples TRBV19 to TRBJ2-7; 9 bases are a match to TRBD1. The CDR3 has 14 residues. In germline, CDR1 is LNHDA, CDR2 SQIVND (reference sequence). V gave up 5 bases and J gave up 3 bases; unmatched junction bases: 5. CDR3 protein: CASSEGQGIYEQYF. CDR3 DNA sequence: TGTGCCAGTAGTGAGGGACAGGGTATCTACGAGCAGTACTTC.

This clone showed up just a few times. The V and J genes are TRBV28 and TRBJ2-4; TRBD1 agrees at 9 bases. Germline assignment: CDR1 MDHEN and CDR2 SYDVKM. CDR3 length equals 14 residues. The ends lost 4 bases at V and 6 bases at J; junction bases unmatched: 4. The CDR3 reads CASSSPGQGNIQYF. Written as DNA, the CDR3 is TGTGCCAGCAGTTCCCCGGGACAGGGAAACATTCAGTACTTC.

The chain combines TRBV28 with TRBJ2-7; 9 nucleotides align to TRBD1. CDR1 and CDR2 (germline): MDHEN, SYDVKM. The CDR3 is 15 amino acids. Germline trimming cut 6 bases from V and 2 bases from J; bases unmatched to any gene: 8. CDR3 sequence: CASRRSDRGTYEQYF. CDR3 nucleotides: TGTGCCAGCAGGCGCTCGGACAGGGGCACCTACGAGCAGTACTTC.

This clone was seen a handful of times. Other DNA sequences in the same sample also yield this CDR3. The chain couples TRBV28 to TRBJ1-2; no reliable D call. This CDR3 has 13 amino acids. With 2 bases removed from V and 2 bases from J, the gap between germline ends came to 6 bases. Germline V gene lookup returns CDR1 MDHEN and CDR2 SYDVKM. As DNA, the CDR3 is TGTGCCAGCAGTTTAGACGGGAACTATGGCTACACCTTC. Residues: CASSLDGNYGYTF.

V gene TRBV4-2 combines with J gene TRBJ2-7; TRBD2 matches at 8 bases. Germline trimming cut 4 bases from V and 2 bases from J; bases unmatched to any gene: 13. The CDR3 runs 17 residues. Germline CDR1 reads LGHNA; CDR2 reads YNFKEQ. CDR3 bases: TGTGCCAGCAGCCTTCAAGCAGGAGCGGGGGAGACCTACGAGCAGTACTTC. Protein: CASSLQAGAGETYEQYF.

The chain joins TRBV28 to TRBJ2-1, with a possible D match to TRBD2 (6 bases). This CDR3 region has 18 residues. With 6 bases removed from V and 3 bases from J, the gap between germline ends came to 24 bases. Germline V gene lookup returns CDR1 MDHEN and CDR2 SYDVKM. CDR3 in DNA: TGTGCCAGCAGGCGACGGGGGTATATAGCGGAGGTCTACAATGAGCAGTTCTTC. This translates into CASRRRGYIAEVYNEQFF.

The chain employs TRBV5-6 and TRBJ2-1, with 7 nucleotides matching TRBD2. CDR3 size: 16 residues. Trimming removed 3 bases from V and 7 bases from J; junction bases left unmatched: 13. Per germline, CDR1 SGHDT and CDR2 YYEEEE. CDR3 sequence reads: CASSWLGEGLRNEQFF. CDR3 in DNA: TGTGCCAGCAGCTGGTTAGGGGAGGGCCTTCGGAATGAGCAGTTCTTC.

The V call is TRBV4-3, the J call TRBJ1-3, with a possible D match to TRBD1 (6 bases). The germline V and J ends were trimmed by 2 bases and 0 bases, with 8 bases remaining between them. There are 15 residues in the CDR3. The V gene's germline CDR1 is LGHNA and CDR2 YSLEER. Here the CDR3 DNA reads TGCGCCAGCAGCCAAAGGACAGTCTCTGGAAACACCATATATTTT. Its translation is CASSQRTVSGNTIYF.

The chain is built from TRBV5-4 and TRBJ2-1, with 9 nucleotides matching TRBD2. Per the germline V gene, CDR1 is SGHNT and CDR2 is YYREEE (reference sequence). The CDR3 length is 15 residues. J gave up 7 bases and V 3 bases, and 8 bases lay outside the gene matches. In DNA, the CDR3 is TGTGCCAGCAGCTCCGGGACTAGCAGTTTAAATGAGCAGTTCTTC. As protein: CASSSGTSSLNEQFF.

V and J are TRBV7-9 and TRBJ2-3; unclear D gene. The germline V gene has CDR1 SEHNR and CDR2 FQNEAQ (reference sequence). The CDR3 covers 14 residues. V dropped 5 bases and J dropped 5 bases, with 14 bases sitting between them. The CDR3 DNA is TGTGCCAGCAGCCCCGGTCGATCGGGAGATACGCAGTATTTT. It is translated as CASSPGRSGDTQYF.

In DNA form, the CDR3 reads TGTGCCAGCAGTTACGGGGGGGCGGGCACCGGGGAGCTGTTTTTT. This codes for CASSYGGAGTGELFF. The chain has TRBV6-5 and TRBJ2-2; a weak D match, TRBD2 (7 bases). Between the trimmed V and J ends, which lost 2 bases and 4 bases, there was a span of 11 bases. This CDR3 comprises 15 residues. The V gene's germline CDR1 is MNHEY and CDR2 SVGAGI.

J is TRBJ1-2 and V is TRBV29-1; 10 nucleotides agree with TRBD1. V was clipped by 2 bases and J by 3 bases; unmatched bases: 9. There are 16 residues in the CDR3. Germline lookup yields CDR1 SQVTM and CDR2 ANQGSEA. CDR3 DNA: TGCAGCGTTGAATCATGGGACAGGGGACAGGACTATGGCTACACCTTC. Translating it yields CSVESWDRGQDYGYTF.

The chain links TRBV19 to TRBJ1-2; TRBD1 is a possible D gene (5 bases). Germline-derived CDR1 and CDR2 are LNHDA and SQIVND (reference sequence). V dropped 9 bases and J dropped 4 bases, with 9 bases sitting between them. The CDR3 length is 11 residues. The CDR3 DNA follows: TGTGCCAGCTCGGGGGTCTATGGCTACACCTTC. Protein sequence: CASSGVYGYTF.